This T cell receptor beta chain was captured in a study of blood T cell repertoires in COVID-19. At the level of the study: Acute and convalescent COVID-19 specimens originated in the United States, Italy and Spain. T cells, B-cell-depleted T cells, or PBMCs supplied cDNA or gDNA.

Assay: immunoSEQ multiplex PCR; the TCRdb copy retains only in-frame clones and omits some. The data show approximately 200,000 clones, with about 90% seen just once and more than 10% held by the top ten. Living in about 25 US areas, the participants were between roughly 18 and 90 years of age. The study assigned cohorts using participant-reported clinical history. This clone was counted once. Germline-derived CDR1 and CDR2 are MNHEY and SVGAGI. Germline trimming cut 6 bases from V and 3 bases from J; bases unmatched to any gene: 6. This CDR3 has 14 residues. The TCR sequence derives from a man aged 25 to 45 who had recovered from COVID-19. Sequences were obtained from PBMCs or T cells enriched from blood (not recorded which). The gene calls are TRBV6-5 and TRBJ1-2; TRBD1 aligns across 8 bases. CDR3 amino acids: CASRYGQGDYGYTF. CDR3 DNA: TGTGCCAGCAGATACGGACAGGGAGACTATGGCTACACCTTC.